The sequence of this T cell receptor beta chain was determined in a study of post-analysis software for immune sequencing data. The wider study: The cohort encompassed relapsing-remitting, secondary progressive and progressive-relapsing multiple sclerosis disease courses. Points from the study as a whole: The five TRBV segments detected at higher frequency in patients than in controls included TRBV5-6, TRBV5-1 and TRBV20-1. Batch-mates among the samples co-clustered strongly by F measure. People with multiple sclerosis had a significantly lower normalized Chao1 diversity than controls did.

Built from TCR beta cDNA, the libraries had unique molecular identifiers in them. There were roughly 0.95 to 11 million T cells, and 450,000 to 550,000 cDNA molecules came from them. MiXCR, applied by TCRdb to the PCR reads, yields one record per CDR3 protein. The sample carries around 700,000 distinct CDR3 sequences, more than 50% recorded once. Note on this clonotype: Its antigen is still unknown.

Germline CDR1 and CDR2: MNHEY and SVGAGI. V was pared by 6 bases and J by 10 bases, with 17 bases of the junction left unmatched. The CDR3 consists of 16 residues. This TCR was sampled from a girl aged 2 to 10 with multiple sclerosis. The specimen sequenced was blood. V usage is TRBV6-5 and J usage is TRBJ2-1; TRBD2 agrees at 8 bases. CDR3 DNA sequence: TGTGCCAGCAGGCGACTAGCGAGTGGGTCAACCTACGAGCAGTTCTTC. It yields the protein CASRRLASGSTYEQFF.